The clone carrying this TCR beta chain has ten or more counts. Its antigen is undetermined. TCRdb reanalysed the 5' RACE reads using MiXCR and keeps one entry per CDR3 protein. The data contain about 320,000 distinct CDR3 sequences, approximately 4% of them singletons. The CDR3 has 16 residues. The V end was cut by 4 bases, the J end by 0 bases, with 14 bases between. In germline, CDR1 is SGHRS, CDR2 YFSETQ. This record belongs to a study of T cells after yellow fever vaccination. Whole-study results and caveats: When the response was secondary, it was weaker but reached its peak faster, day 5 versus 15.

This rearrangement joins TRBV5-1 to TRBJ2-1; D gene uncertain. This receptor was taken from a man aged 18 to 30 who received the YFV17D yellow fever vaccine. This sample comprised PBMCs, obtained 15 days after the yellow fever booster vaccination. CDR3 in DNA: TGCGCCAGCAGCCCCACCGCGGCGAGCTCCTACAATGAGCAGTTCTTC. This gives the protein CASSPTAASSYNEQFF.